The 25 T cell receptor beta chains below were found in one sample sequenced in a study of chemoradiotherapy in HPV16-positive cancers (dated by TCRdb to between 2021 and 2024). Libraries were made using the immunoSEQ multiplex PCR assay. TCRdb provides this immuneACCESS table in a form limited to in-frame rearrangements. Some clones are lacking; in checked studies, under half of them reflect an unresolved V gene, and why the rest are absent is not known. A total of around 62,000 clones appear in this sample, about 90% of them only once. Jointly, the top ten make up around 3.8% of the sample. The starting material was blood, obtained from a patient who underwent chemoradiotherapy. The receptors here all came from a human donor with HPV-associated anogenital cancer.

The chain couples TRBV5-6 to TRBJ1-1; D gene unclear. V lost 4 bases and J lost 1, with 14 bases in between. Per the germline V gene, CDR1 is SGHDT and CDR2 is YYEEEE. The CDR3 covers 15 residues. The CDR3 reads CASSLARAGNTEAFF. CDR3 nucleotides: TGTGCCAGCAGCCTCGCGCGGGCCGGGAACACTGAAGCTTTCTTT.

V gene TRBV6-4 combines with J gene TRBJ1-1; D is undetermined. The CDR3 sequence is 14 residues long. CDR1 MRHNA and CDR2 SNTAGT come from the germline V gene. The V and J ends lost 4 bases and 1 base respectively, with 10 bases between them. The DNA for the CDR3 is TGTGCCAGCAGTGCCGCCCCAGGGAACACTGAAGCTTTCTTT. Its protein is CASSAAPGNTEAFF.

The gene calls are TRBV19 and TRBJ2-7; 10 bases fit TRBD1. V shed 5 bases, J shed 3 bases, and the junction held 7 bases outside the gene matches. The CDR3 has 15 residues. Germline CDR1 reads LNHDA; CDR2 reads SQIVND (reference sequence). The CDR3 loop reads CASSQPGQGNYEQYF. The DNA for the CDR3 is TGTGCCAGTAGTCAACCGGGACAGGGGAACTACGAGCAGTACTTC.

V is TRBV11-3 and J is TRBJ1-2, with 7 bases matching TRBD1. J was trimmed by 0 bases and V by 5 bases; bases with no gene match: 3. Germline loops: CDR1 SGHNT, CDR2 YENEEA. The length of the CDR3 is 14 residues. In DNA, the CDR3 is TGTGCCAGCAGCCGGGACAGCTCTAACTATGGCTACACCTTC. Protein sequence: CASSRDSSNYGYTF. Using reference TRBV11-3 and TRBJ1-2 for the parts outside the CDR3, the full variable domain is EAGVVQSPRYKIIEKKQPVAFWCNPISGHNTLYWYLQNLGQGPELLIRYENEEAVDDSQLPKDRFSAERLKGVDSTLKIQPAELGDSAVYLCASSRDSSNYGYTFGSGTRLTVV.

The chain uses TRBV2 and TRBJ2-7, with a possible D match to TRBD2 (5 bases). This CDR3 spans 12 amino acids. The germline V gene has CDR1 SNHLY and CDR2 FYNNEI. Trimming took off 6 bases at V and 3 bases at J, with 9 bases between the two ends. CDR3 DNA sequence: TGTGCCAGCAGCCAAAGCGGCTACGAGCAGTACTTC. It encodes CASSQSGYEQYF.

The chain employs TRBV5-6 and TRBJ1-5; TRBD1 is a possible D gene (5 bases). With 1 base removed from V and 4 bases from J, the gap between germline ends came to 18 bases. The CDR3 covers 17 residues. Germline lookup yields CDR1 SGHDT and CDR2 YYEEEE. The CDR3 bases are TGTGCCAGCAGCTTGCCTGCTGGAGGGGTGGGAAATCAGCCCCAGCATTTT. Translated: CASSLPAGGVGNQPQHF.

This chain connects TRBV9 to TRBJ2-7; no clear D gene. Trimming pared 0 bases from V and 4 bases from J, leaving 14 bases between. The germline CDR1 and CDR2 sequences are SGDLS and YYNGEE. This CDR3 has 15 residues. The CDR3 sequence: CASSVAESPIYEQYF. The CDR3 nucleotides read TGTGCCAGCAGCGTAGCCGAATCCCCCATTTACGAGCAGTACTTC. Filled out from reference TRBV9 and TRBJ2-7, the complete variable domain reads DSGVTQTPKHLITATGQRVTLRCSPRSGDLSVYWYQQSLDQGLQFLIQYYNGEERAKGNILERFSAQQFPDLHSELNLSSLELGDSALYFCASSVAESPIYEQYFGPGTRLTVT.

This chain joins TRBV5-1 and TRBJ1-3; D unresolved. From germline, CDR1 is SGHRS and CDR2 YFSETQ. V lost 4 bases to trimming and J lost 0 bases, with 14 bases between them. The CDR3 extends over 16 amino acids. The CDR3, as DNA: TGCGCCAGCAGCAAGGACGGCGGAAACTCTGGAAACACCATATATTTT. It encodes CASSKDGGNSGNTIYF. The variable domain in full, with the rest retrieved from reference TRBV5-1 and TRBJ1-3, is KAGVTQTPRYLIKTRGQQVTLSCSPISGHRSVSWYQQTPGQGLQFLFEYFSETQRNKGNFPGRFSGRQFSNSRSEMNVSTLELGDSALYLCASSKDGGNSGNTIYFGEGSWLTVV.

This rearrangement joins TRBV7-9 to TRBJ2-5; possibly TRBD1 or TRBD2 for D (5 bases each). Germline V CDR1 and CDR2: SEHNR, FQNEAQ (reference sequence). The length of the CDR3 is 14 residues. Trimming cost V 10 bases and J 2 bases, with 17 bases left between them. CDR3 loop: CAIKPGTQQETQYF. The CDR3 DNA reads TGTGCCATAAAGCCCGGGACCCAACAAGAGACCCAGTACTTC. The whole variable domain, filled in from reference TRBV7-9 and TRBJ2-5, reads DTGVSQNPRHKITKRGQNVTFRCDPISEHNRLYWYRQTLGQGPEFLTYFQNEAQLEKSRLLSDRFSAERPKGSFSTLEIQRTEQGDSAMYLCAIKPGTQQETQYFGPGTRLLVL.

The gene calls are TRBV28 and TRBJ1-6; tentatively, D is TRBD1 (6 bases). The CDR3 consists of 11 residues. V was trimmed by 6 bases and J by 10 bases, leaving 7 bases between them. Germline V CDR1 and CDR2: MDHEN, SYDVKM. The DNA for the CDR3 is TGTGCCAGCAGACAGGGCTCACCCCTCCACTTT. Amino acids: CASRQGSPLHF.

DNA of the CDR3: TGTGCCAGCAGCCAACCATCGACTAGCGGGAGTACTTACGAGCAGTACTTC. Translated, it gives CASSQPSTSGSTYEQYF. The chain combines TRBV4-2 with TRBJ2-7, with 12 nucleotides matching TRBD2. The CDR3 loop spans 17 amino acids. V trimming: 2 bases; J trimming: 4 bases; junction bases outside the gene matches: 9. From germline, CDR1 is LGHNA and CDR2 YNFKEQ.

CDR3 amino acids: CASSLMGGETQYF. The DNA for the CDR3 is TGTGCCAGCAGTTTAATGGGAGGCGAGACCCAGTACTTC. The V and J genes are TRBV27 and TRBJ2-5; D might be TRBD2 (6 bases). CDR1 and CDR2 from the germline V gene are MNHEY and SMNVEV (reference sequence). V was cut by 2 bases and J by 5 bases, with 9 bases left in between. The length of the CDR3 is 13 residues.

V and J are TRBV27 and TRBJ2-1; 7 bases map to TRBD1. Germline assignment: CDR1 MNHEY and CDR2 SMNVEV (reference sequence). There are 14 residues in the CDR3. V trimming: 7 bases; J trimming: 4 bases; junction bases outside the gene matches: 7. CDR3 DNA: TGTGCCAGCAATTCCCGACAGGGTTACAATGAGCAGTTCTTC. It yields the protein CASNSRQGYNEQFF.

The J gene is TRBJ1-1, the V gene TRBV5-5; 12 bases fit TRBD1. Germline CDR1 reads SGHKS; CDR2 reads YYEKEE (reference sequence). This CDR3 region has 15 residues. Trimming at V came to 3 bases and at J to 1 base, leaving 1 base not matched to a gene. The CDR3: CASSWDRGPNTEAFF. In nucleotides, the CDR3 is TGTGCCAGCAGCTGGGACAGGGGGCCGAACACTGAAGCTTTCTTT. Full variable domain (remainder filled in from reference TRBV5-5 and TRBJ1-1): DAGVTQSPTHLIKTRGQQVTLRCSPISGHKSVSWYQQVLGQGPQFIFQYYEKEERGRGNFPDRFSARQFPNYSSELNVNALLLGDSALYLCASSWDRGPNTEAFFGQGTRLTVV.

The chain joins TRBV7-2 to TRBJ1-5; D perhaps matches TRBD1 (6 bases). Trimming removed 5 bases from V and 7 bases from J, with 15 bases in between. The length of the CDR3 is 14 residues. The germline V gene encodes CDR1 SGHTA and CDR2 FQGNSA. The CDR3 reads CASSQGSGSQPQHF. CDR3 DNA: TGTGCCAGCAGCCAGGGGAGCGGCAGCCAGCCCCAGCATTTT.

This clone was picked up a small number of times. The J gene is TRBJ1-6, the V gene TRBV14; unclear D gene. Trimming shortened V by 5 bases and J by 8 bases, and 13 bases separated the two germline ends. The CDR3 sequence is 14 residues long. Looked up from germline, CDR1 is SGHDN and CDR2 is FVKESK. The CDR3 bases are TGTGCCAGCAGCGGGCAGATGGGGTATTCACCCCTCCACTTT. Amino acid sequence: CASSGQMGYSPLHF.

The genes are TRBV5-1 and TRBJ2-7, with D hard to call. Deletions cut 0 bases from V and 3 bases from J, with 10 bases between. CDR3 length: 14 residues. The V gene's germline CDR1 is SGHRS and CDR2 YFSETQ. The CDR3, as DNA: TGCGCCAGCAGCTTGGAAGCGATTTTCTACGAGCAGTACTTC. Amino acid sequence: CASSLEAIFYEQYF.

V gene TRBV19 combines with J gene TRBJ2-2; no clear D. CDR1 and CDR2 (germline): LNHDA, SQIVND (reference sequence). The length of the CDR3 is 10 residues. Trimming pared 10 bases from V and 6 bases from J, leaving 6 bases between. The CDR3 is CATRAGELFF. The DNA of the CDR3 is TGTGCCACAAGAGCCGGGGAGCTGTTTTTT.

This clone was counted once. V is TRBV5-6 and J is TRBJ1-6, with 8 bases that match TRBD1. V shed 4 bases, J shed 6 bases, and the junction held 6 bases outside the gene matches. There are 15 residues in the CDR3. Germline CDR1 is SGHDT and CDR2 is YYEEEE. The CDR3 reads CASSRSGQVNSPLHF. DNA of the CDR3: TGTGCCAGCAGCCGATCGGGACAGGTTAATTCACCCCTCCACTTT.

For the CDR3, the DNA is TGTGCCAGCAGTACGTCCGGGGGGCATGTTGCCGGGGAGCTGTTTTTT. It translates to CASSTSGGHVAGELFF. The chain carries TRBV5-4 and TRBJ2-2; the D gene is possibly TRBD2 (7 bases). V was trimmed by 5 bases and J by 6 bases, leaving 20 bases between them. Germline CDR1 SGHNT, CDR2 YYREEE (reference sequence). This CDR3 has 16 residues.

The J gene is TRBJ2-1, the V gene TRBV7-9; TRBD2 agrees at 10 bases. The V segment lost 5 bases and the J segment 2 bases; nucleotides outside the gene matches: 3. The germline V gene encodes CDR1 SEHNR and CDR2 FQNEAQ (reference sequence). This CDR3 comprises 15 residues. The CDR3 nucleotides read TGTGCCAGCAGCCCTAGCGGGAGCCCCTACAATGAGCAGTTCTTC. It is translated as CASSPSGSPYNEQFF.

This CDR3 reads CASSEVGVYNEQFF. CDR3 nucleotide sequence: TGTGCCAGCAGCGAAGTCGGGGTCTACAATGAGCAGTTCTTC. The genes are TRBV6-5 and TRBJ2-1, with D perhaps TRBD2 (5 bases). In germline, CDR1 is MNHEY, CDR2 SVGAGI. Trimming pared 6 bases from V and 3 bases from J, leaving 12 bases between. This CDR3 has 14 amino acids.

The chain employs TRBV6-5 and TRBJ2-3; no firm D call. This CDR3 spans 15 amino acids. Germline lookup yields CDR1 MNHEY and CDR2 SVGAGI. Trimming stripped 10 bases from V and 6 bases from J, with 23 bases between. The CDR3 region is CATHPIGGSSDTQYF. CDR3 sequence (DNA): TGTGCCACCCACCCGATAGGCGGTAGCAGCGATACGCAGTATTTT.

This chain joins TRBV9 and TRBJ2-1; TRBD2 aligns across 10 bases. The CDR3 consists of 16 residues. The V gene end was trimmed by 3 bases and the J gene end by 4 bases; junction bases not matched to a gene: 7. Germline CDR1 and CDR2: SGDLS and YYNGEE. The CDR3 DNA is TGTGCCAGCAGCGCTACCTGGACTAGCGGATACAATGAGCAGTTCTTC. Translation: CASSATWTSGYNEQFF.

The gene calls are TRBV5-1 and TRBJ2-3; 12 positions match TRBD1. The CDR3 runs to 16 residues. In germline, CDR1 is SGHRS, CDR2 YFSETQ. V shed 4 bases and J 5 bases; nucleotides not matched to a gene: 8. The CDR3 here is CASSPTGTGGIDTQYF. The CDR3 DNA sequence: TGCGCCAGCAGCCCAACCGGGACAGGGGGCATAGATACGCAGTATTTT.